This T cell receptor beta chain was sequenced during a study of beta chain features in type 1 diabetes (dated by TCRdb to between 2017 and 2018). Looking at the study overall: Mean age, gender distribution, total cell number and subset yield were not different between patients and healthy donors. A total of 100 million to 140 million sorted cells were examined across all samples, and the number of cells per subset was strongly correlated with RNA yield. In the study, recently diagnosed type 1 diabetes patients and matched healthy donors were compared on the TCRB repertoires of their sorted circulating CD4+ T cell subsets. Whereas all 30 or so donors provided naive and central memory subsets, regulatory and stem cell-like memory subsets were isolated from just 8 patients and about 8 healthy donors. On the study overall, not on this receptor specifically: At VDJ recombination sites, patients with type 1 diabetes made fewer insertions and deleted more nucleotides, a pattern implying thymic rearrangement abnormalities. In all four CD4+ subsets, TCRB CDR3 length was moderately but significantly shorter in type 1 diabetes patients. Because small numbers of individuals were included in the HLA sub-analyses, any influence of HLA type on TCRB rearrangement was left unresolved. Naive, central memory and regulatory TCRB repertoires appeared to be more alike among patients than among healthy donors. Shorter templates might be favored by PCR, yet because patient and control samples were amplified and corrected together, any such skew would affect both groups equally. Sequencing cDNA rather than genomic DNA could over-represent highly expressing activated cells, although activation and CD3 levels did not differ between groups.

Reading from cysteine to phenylalanine, the CDR3 counts 13 amino acids. Only the CDR3 DNA stays, 39 bases, in frame from base 1. Trimming takes 0 bases from V and 2 bases from J, and the germline ends sit 5 bases apart. Looking up the germline V gene yields CDR1 SGHRS and CDR2 YFSETQ. For this clone: What this receptor recognizes is not known. Base qualities are not recorded, but no much larger clone differs from it by a single base. Other nucleotide sequences in the sample specify the same CDR3.

The entire amount of isolated RNA was reverse transcribed using the High Capacity cDNA Reverse Transcription Kit, so the sequenced TCRB transcripts were expressed ones. Deep immunoSEQ sequencing was performed on naive, central memory and regulatory T cell samples, with an average of roughly 3.3 million total reads per sample. Sorted cells were lysed in RLT buffer, and RNA was extracted using DNase-treated RNeasy Micro or Mini kits according to cell number. To prevent cross-contamination, every cell subset was processed on its own, while patient and healthy donor samples were processed together. Using the immunoSEQ multiplex PCR, TCRB sequences were amplified from cDNA into 87-bp fragments spanning the CDR3 region. The amplicons were sequenced using the Illumina HiSeq platform. Processing in the source paper ran as follows. PCR bias was computationally corrected using synthetic template baselines, reads within Hamming distance 2 were collapsed, and singletons that could not be merged were discarded. Reads were aligned against IMGT so that V, D and J genes, CDR3 length and insertions or deletions at six rearrangement sites could be assigned. Within each subset, clonotype counts were normalized to the number of sorted cells before true diversity and Gini coefficients were calculated with the tcR R package. The overlap coefficient, calculated on TCRB nucleotide sequences, was used to measure repertoire sharing. As a proxy for the pre-selection repertoire, out-of-frame TCRB sequences from naive cells were analyzed. The table was pulled from immuneACCESS by TCRdb, which kept in-frame rearrangements only. Such tables lose some clones; where checked, under half of the loss comes from unresolved V genes, and the rest has no known cause. The V and J calls and the clone size are those of that table, but D and trimming were determined from the DNA. This sample lists hundreds of thousands of clones; more than 13% were detected once. The biggest ten clones account for 0.035% to 0.045% of the sample.

Each donor gave one peripheral blood draw, roughly 0.11 L on average, collected into heparinised tubes. Using a panel that included CD45RO, CCR7, CD25, CD127, CD95 and CD27, naive, central memory, regulatory and stem cell-like memory CD4+ T cells were sorted on a BD FACSAria II. Purity was above 95% for every sorted population. PBMCs were isolated right away by Lymphoprep density gradient centrifugation and were stained directly, without culture. So that batch effects would be minimized, each experiment stained and sorted samples in pairs, pairing one healthy donor with one patient. The rearranged segments are TRBV5-1 and TRBJ2-5, with the D gene call left open. Sequencing used naive CD4+ T cells from blood. In light of the paper, this sample's cell subset or site label describes: true naive CD4+ T cells. The sequence came from a man between 18 and 35 years old with type 1 diabetes. The sequenced DNA is TGCGCCAGCAGCTTGGGTAGGCAAGAGACCCAGTACTTC. This encodes CASSLGRQETQYF.